This TCR beta chain was obtained from a study of OX40 agonist ivuxolimab in advanced cancers. Libraries were prepared by immunoSEQ multiplex PCR; TCRdb keeps only in-frame clonotypes and omits some of them. The sample holds approximately 70,000 clones, about nine tenths seen once. Trimming pared 3 bases from V and 3 bases from J, leaving 21 bases between. The CDR3 totals 17 residues. CDR1 is SNHLY, CDR2 FYNNEI, per germline. This chain uses TRBV2 with TRBJ2-7; TRBD1 is a possible D gene (5 bases). The source material was CD4+ or CD8+ T cells sorted from blood, sampled in a trial of the OX40 agonist ivuxolimab. The receptor comes from an adult with an advanced solid tumor such as melanoma, head and neck, liver or kidney cancer. CDR3: CASSESTAGAGYYEQYF. The CDR3 region has the DNA TGTGCCAGCAGTGAGTCGACAGCTGGGGCCGGGTACTACGAGCAGTACTTC.